The 10 T cell receptor beta chains below come from one sample, sequenced in a study of technical replicates of blood from several donors. Sequenced by immunoSEQ multiplex PCR; TCRdb stores in-frame clones only, minus some. The sample lists more than 12,000 clones; 84% were seen once. Sequenced: PBMCs. The receptor set was obtained from a human donor in good health.

This chain joins TRBV7-6 and TRBJ2-1; 8 bases line up with TRBD2. Per the germline V gene, CDR1 is SGHVS and CDR2 is FNYEAQ. Trimming at V came to 4 bases and at J to 8 bases, leaving 7 bases not matched to a gene. The CDR3 runs to 14 residues. CDR3 sequence (DNA): TGTGCCAGCAGCTCGTTACAGACTAGCGATGAGCAGTTCTTC. This sequence encodes CASSSLQTSDEQFF.

V gene TRBV9 combines with J gene TRBJ2-1, with a possible D match to TRBD2 (6 bases). V dropped 0 bases and J dropped 5 bases, with 15 bases sitting between them. This CDR3 comprises 16 residues. Germline CDR1 reads SGDLS; CDR2 reads YYNGEE. CDR3 sequence reads: CASSVGGTLGNNEQFF. The CDR3 DNA reads TGTGCCAGCAGCGTAGGGGGGACTCTGGGGAACAATGAGCAGTTCTTC.

This clone was found once. The CDR3 DNA is TGTGCCTGGAGGGGGACTAGCGGGTCCTACGAGCAGTACTTC. Encoded protein: CAWRGTSGSYEQYF. This chain uses TRBV30 with TRBJ2-5; TRBD2 matches at 12 bases. The J call is in doubt because the DNA end fits TRBJ2-7 better. CDR3 length: 14 amino acids. Germline V lookup: CDR1 GTSNPN, CDR2 SVGIG (reference sequence).

The chain uses TRBV7-2 and TRBJ1-4; D is possibly TRBD1 (6 bases). The CDR3 loop spans 15 amino acids. Germline lookup yields CDR1 SGHTA and CDR2 FQGNSA. Trimming pared 2 bases from V and 1 base from J, leaving 8 bases between. CDR3 region: CASSLQGLTNEKLFF. For the CDR3, the DNA is TGTGCCAGCAGCTTACAGGGGCTAACTAATGAAAAACTGTTTTTT.

The chain uses TRBV5-1 and TRBJ2-3, with D perhaps matching TRBD2 (5 bases). Trimming stripped 0 bases from V and 2 bases from J, with 13 bases between. This CDR3 is 16 amino acids long. Germline lookup yields CDR1 SGHRS and CDR2 YFSETQ. In DNA form, the CDR3 reads TGCGCCAGCAGCTTGGAAGGAGGCTACATCACAGATACGCAGTATTTT. It codes for CASSLEGGYITDTQYF.

This clone was picked up one time. The rearrangement joins TRBV5-6 to TRBJ2-5; TRBD1 aligns across 7 bases. After removal of 6 bases from V and 5 bases from J, the junction contained 10 bases not matched to a gene. Germline V gives CDR1 SGHDT, CDR2 YYEEEE. This CDR3 spans 14 amino acids. The DNA for the CDR3 is TGTGCCAGCACCTACGTTACAGGGGTGGAGACCCAGTACTTC. Its protein product is CASTYVTGVETQYF.

This sequence joins TRBV11-2 and TRBJ2-5, with D perhaps TRBD1 (6 bases). The CDR3 is 15 residues long. Germline assignment: CDR1 SGHAT and CDR2 FQNNGV. V dropped 7 bases and J dropped 4 bases, with 19 bases sitting between them. CDR3 protein: CASTPSTGSRETQYF. DNA of the CDR3: TGTGCCAGCACCCCGAGCACAGGGTCGAGAGAGACCCAGTACTTC.

This chain connects TRBV2 to TRBJ2-1; 16 bases fit TRBD2. CDR3 size: 14 residues. Germline V CDR1 and CDR2: SNHLY, FYNNEI. J gave up 7 bases and V 8 bases, and 2 bases lay outside the gene matches. The CDR3 sequence is CASLGLAGGNEQFF. DNA of the CDR3: TGTGCCAGCCTGGGACTAGCGGGAGGGAATGAGCAGTTCTTC.

The chain links TRBV25-1 to TRBJ2-7; D is uncertain. Per germline, CDR1 MGHDK and CDR2 SYGVNS. Between the trimmed V and J ends, which lost 5 bases and 4 bases, there was a span of 9 bases. The length of the CDR3 is 12 residues. The DNA for the CDR3 is TGTGCCAGCAGTCTTAAGCCATACGAGCAGTACTTC. This encodes CASSLKPYEQYF.

The V call is TRBV7-9, the J call TRBJ2-7, with TRBD1 matching 8 bases. The germline V gene has CDR1 SEHNR and CDR2 FQNEAQ (reference sequence). The CDR3 extends over 13 amino acids. Trimming removed 5 bases from V and 3 bases from J; junction bases left unmatched: 3. CDR3 region: CASSEDRDYEQYF. As DNA, the CDR3 is TGTGCCAGCAGCGAGGACAGGGACTACGAGCAGTACTTC. Using reference TRBV7-9 and TRBJ2-7 for the parts outside the CDR3, the full variable domain is DTGVSQNPRHKITKRGQNVTFRCDPISEHNRLYWYRQTLGQGPEFLTYFQNEAQLEKSRLLSDRFSAERPKGSFSTLEIQRTEQGDSAMYLCASSEDRDYEQYFGPGTRLTVT.